The 9 T cell receptor beta chains below come from one sample, sequenced in a study of cytomegalovirus exposure and HLA in healthy donors. PCR used 60 Vbeta primers and 13 Jbeta primers. The table came from immunoSEQ multiplex PCR; TCRdb's copy has only in-frame clones and leaves some out. The table records over 250,000 clones, approximately 70% of them present only once. Sequencing was done on a sample of PBMCs. The origin of the receptors is a female donor in good health and CMV-seronegative.

The sample holds one count of this clone. The chain joins TRBV19 to TRBJ2-1; D may be TRBD2 (5 bases). Germline V gene data show CDR1 as LNHDA and CDR2 as SQIVND (reference sequence). V was cut by 3 bases and J by 5 bases, with 14 bases left in between. This CDR3 contains 15 residues. The CDR3 sequence is CASSILRGFNNEQFF. DNA of the CDR3: TGTGCCAGTAGTATCCTTCGCGGGTTTAACAATGAGCAGTTCTTC. Together with reference TRBV19 and TRBJ2-1, the CDR3 gives the full variable domain: DGGITQSPKYLFRKEGQNVTLSCEQNLNHDAMYWYRQDPGQGLRLIYYSQIVNDFQKGDIAEGYSVSREKKESFPLTVTSAQKNPTAFYLCASSILRGFNNEQFFGPGTRLTVL.

The J gene is TRBJ2-3, the V gene TRBV6-1, with 8 bases identical to TRBD2. This CDR3 contains 15 residues. The germline V gene has CDR1 MNHNS and CDR2 SASEGT. Trimming at V came to 1 base and at J to 8 bases, leaving 8 bases not matched to a gene. The chain's CDR3 is CASSEVGGGQFTQYF. The DNA for the CDR3 is TGTGCCAGCAGTGAAGTCGGGGGGGGCCAATTTACGCAGTATTTT.

This clone appeared a single time. The rearrangement uses TRBV6-1 and TRBJ1-1, with TRBD1 matching 9 bases. The CDR3 totals 16 residues. V was clipped by 3 bases and J by 0 bases; unmatched bases: 5. CDR1 is MNHNS and CDR2 is SASEGT in the germline V gene. The CDR3, as DNA: TGTGCCAGCAGTGATTACAGGGGGCTTCTGAACACTGAAGCTTTCTTT. Translation: CASSDYRGLLNTEAFF.

The V gene is TRBV7-9, the J gene TRBJ2-5; 7 bases align to TRBD2. The J call may be mistaken, given a closer DNA end match to TRBJ2-7. The CDR3 contains 14 residues. Germline-derived CDR1 and CDR2 are SEHNR and FQNEAQ (reference sequence). The CDR3 sequence: CASSGPSGTYEQYF. The DNA for the CDR3 is TGTGCCAGCAGCGGCCCTAGCGGAACCTACGAGCAGTACTTC.

The chain links TRBV6-1 to TRBJ1-3; tentative D call: TRBD1 (5 bases). CDR1 and CDR2 from the germline V gene are MNHNS and SASEGT. Trimming stripped 3 bases from V and 4 bases from J, with 10 bases between. The CDR3 length is 14 residues. The CDR3 protein is CASSDKGLGNTIYF. CDR3 nucleotides: TGTGCCAGCAGTGATAAGGGGCTCGGAAACACCATATATTTT.

The chain couples TRBV5-1 to TRBJ1-3; tentative D call: TRBD1 (5 bases). This CDR3 contains 15 residues. Germline loops: CDR1 SGHRS, CDR2 YFSETQ. V was pared by 8 bases and J by 0 bases, with 15 bases between. The CDR3 DNA reads TGCGCCAGTAGGAGGGCGGACAACTCTGGAAACACCATATATTTT. Translating it yields CASRRADNSGNTIYF.

This sequence joins TRBV29-1 and TRBJ2-7; the D gene is possibly TRBD2 (5 bases). CDR1 SQVTM and CDR2 ANQGSEA come from the germline V gene. CDR3 length equals 14 residues. V lost 6 bases and J lost 3, with 18 bases in between. The CDR3 loop is CSVEEAGGIYEQYF. CDR3 coding DNA: TGCAGCGTCGAGGAGGCAGGCGGTATCTACGAGCAGTACTTC.

The gene calls are TRBV6-5 and TRBJ2-6, with 7 bases fitting TRBD1. The trim removed 2 bases at V and 4 bases at J, leaving 5 bases unmatched. The germline CDR1 and CDR2 sequences are MNHEY and SVGAGI. The CDR3 totals 16 residues. As DNA, the CDR3 is TGTGCCAGCAGTTACGACAGGGCGGTCGGGGCCAACGTCCTGACTTTC. This sequence encodes CASSYDRAVGANVLTF.

On this clone: The same CDR3 also results from other DNA sequences found in this sample. The CDR3 DNA is TGTGCCAGCAGCCTCCGGACAGGAACCTCTGGAAACACCATATATTTT. Protein: CASSLRTGTSGNTIYF. The chain is built from TRBV5-4 and TRBJ1-3; TRBD1 matches at 7 bases. The V and J ends lost 4 bases and 0 bases, in that order; junction bases with no gene match: 7. This CDR3 region has 16 residues. Germline CDR1 and CDR2: SGHNT and YYREEE (reference sequence).